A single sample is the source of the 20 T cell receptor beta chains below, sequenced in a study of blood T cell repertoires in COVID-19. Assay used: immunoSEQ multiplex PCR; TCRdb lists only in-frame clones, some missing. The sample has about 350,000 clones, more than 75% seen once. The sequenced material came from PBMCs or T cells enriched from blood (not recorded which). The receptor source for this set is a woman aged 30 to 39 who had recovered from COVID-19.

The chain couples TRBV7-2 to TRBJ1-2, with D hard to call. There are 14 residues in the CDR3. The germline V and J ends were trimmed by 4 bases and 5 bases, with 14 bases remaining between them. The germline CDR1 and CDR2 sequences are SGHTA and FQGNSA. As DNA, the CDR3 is TGTGCCAGCAGCTCCTCGATAGCGGGATATGGCTACACCTTC. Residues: CASSSSIAGYGYTF.

The CDR3 bases are TGTGCCAGCAGTCGAATCAACCGGGTCCTAATCTACGAGCAGTACTTC. Protein: CASSRINRVLIYEQYF. The chain has TRBV6-2 or TRBV6-3 and TRBJ2-7; D is undetermined. Trimming shortened V by 5 bases and J by 3 bases, and 20 bases separated the two germline ends. The length of the CDR3 is 16 residues. Germline V gene sequence: CDR1 MNHEY, CDR2 SVGEGT.

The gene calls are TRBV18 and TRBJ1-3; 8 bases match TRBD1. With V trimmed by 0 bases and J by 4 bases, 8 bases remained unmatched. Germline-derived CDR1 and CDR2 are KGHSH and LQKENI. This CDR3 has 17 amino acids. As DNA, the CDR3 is TGTGCCAGCTCACCACCTGCGACAGGGGTCGACGGAAACACCATATATTTT. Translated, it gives CASSPPATGVDGNTIYF.

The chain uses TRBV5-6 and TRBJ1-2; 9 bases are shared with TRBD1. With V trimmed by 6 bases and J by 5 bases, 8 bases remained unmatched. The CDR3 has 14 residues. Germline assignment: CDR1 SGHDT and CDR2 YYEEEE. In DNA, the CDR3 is TGTGCCAGCACTATGGACAGGGGACATTATGGCTACACCTTC. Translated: CASTMDRGHYGYTF. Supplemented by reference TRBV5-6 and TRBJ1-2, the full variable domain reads DAGVTQSPTHLIKTRGQQVTLRCSPKSGHDTVSWYQQALGQGPQFIFQYYEEEERQRGNFPDRFSGHQFPNYSSELNVNALLLGDSALYLCASTMDRGHYGYTFGSGTRLTVV.

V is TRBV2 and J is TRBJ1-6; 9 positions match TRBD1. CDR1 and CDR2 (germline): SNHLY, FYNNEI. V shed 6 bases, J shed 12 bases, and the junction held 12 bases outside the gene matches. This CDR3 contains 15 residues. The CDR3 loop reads CASSAQEGQGVPLHF. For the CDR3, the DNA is TGTGCCAGCAGCGCCCAAGAGGGACAGGGTGTACCCCTCCACTTT.

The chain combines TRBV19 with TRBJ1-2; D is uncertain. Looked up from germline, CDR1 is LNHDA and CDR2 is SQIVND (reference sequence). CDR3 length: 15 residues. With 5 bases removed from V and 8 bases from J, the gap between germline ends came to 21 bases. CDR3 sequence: CASSLVGDPIVGYTF. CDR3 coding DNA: TGTGCCAGTAGTTTGGTCGGGGATCCGATCGTAGGCTACACCTTC.

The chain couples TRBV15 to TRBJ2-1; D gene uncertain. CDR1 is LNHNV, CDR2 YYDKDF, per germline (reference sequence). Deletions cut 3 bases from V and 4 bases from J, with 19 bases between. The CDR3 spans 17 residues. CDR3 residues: CATSSDTASLIYNEQFF. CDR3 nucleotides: TGTGCCACCAGCAGCGACACTGCCTCCCTTATATACAATGAGCAGTTCTTC.

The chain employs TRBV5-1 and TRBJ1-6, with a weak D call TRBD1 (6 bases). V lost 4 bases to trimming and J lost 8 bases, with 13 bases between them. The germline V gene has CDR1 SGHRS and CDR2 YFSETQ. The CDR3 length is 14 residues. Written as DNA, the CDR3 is TGCGCCAGCAGCGAGGGGGTTTCGGATTCACCCCTCCACTTT. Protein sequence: CASSEGVSDSPLHF.

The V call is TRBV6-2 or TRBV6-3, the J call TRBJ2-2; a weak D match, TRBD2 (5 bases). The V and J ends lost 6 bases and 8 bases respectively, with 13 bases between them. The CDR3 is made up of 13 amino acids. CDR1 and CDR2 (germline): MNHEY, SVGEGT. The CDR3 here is CASSTGLPGELFF. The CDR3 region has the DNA TGTGCCAGCAGCACGGGGTTACCTGGGGAGCTGTTTTTT.

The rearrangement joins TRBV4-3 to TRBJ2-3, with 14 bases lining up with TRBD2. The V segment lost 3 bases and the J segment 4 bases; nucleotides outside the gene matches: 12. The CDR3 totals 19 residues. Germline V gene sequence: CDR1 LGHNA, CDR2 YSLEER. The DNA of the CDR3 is TGCGCCAGCAGCCAGAGACTAGCGGGGGGGCCTAGGGGCGCAGATACGCAGTATTTT. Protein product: CASSQRLAGGPRGADTQYF.

This CDR3 is CSVDTGRGNGYTF. In DNA, the CDR3 is TGCAGCGTTGATACAGGGCGTGGCAATGGCTACACCTTC. The rearrangement uses TRBV29-1 and TRBJ1-2; possibly TRBD1 for D (6 bases). V lost 3 bases and J lost 6, with 14 bases in between. Germline CDR1 reads SQVTM; CDR2 reads ANQGSEA. The CDR3 loop spans 13 amino acids. Full variable domain (missing parts from reference TRBV29-1 and TRBJ1-2): SAVISQKPSRDICQRGTSLTIQCQVDSQVTMMFWYRQQPGQSLTLIATANQGSEATYESGFVIDKFPISRPNLTFSTLTVSNMSPEDSSIYLCSVDTGRGNGYTFGSGTRLTVV.

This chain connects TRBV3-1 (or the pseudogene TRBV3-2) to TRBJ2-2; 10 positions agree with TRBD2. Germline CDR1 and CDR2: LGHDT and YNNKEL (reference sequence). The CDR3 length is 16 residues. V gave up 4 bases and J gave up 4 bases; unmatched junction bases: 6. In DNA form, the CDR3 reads TGTGCCAGCAGCCTTACTAGCGGGGTAGGCACCGGGGAGCTGTTTTTT. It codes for CASSLTSGVGTGELFF.

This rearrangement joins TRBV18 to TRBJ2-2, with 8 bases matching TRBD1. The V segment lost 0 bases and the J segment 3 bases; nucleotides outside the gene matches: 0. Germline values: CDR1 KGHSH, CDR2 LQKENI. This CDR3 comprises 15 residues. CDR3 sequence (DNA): TGTGCCAGCTCACCACCGGACAGGGACACCGGGGAGCTGTTTTTT. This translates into CASSPPDRDTGELFF.

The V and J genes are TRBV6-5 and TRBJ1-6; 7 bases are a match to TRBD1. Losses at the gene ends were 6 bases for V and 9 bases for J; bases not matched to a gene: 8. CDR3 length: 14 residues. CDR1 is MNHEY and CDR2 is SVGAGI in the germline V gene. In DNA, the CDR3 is TGTGCCAGCAGCTCGGGACAGCGGAGTTCACCCCTCCACTTT. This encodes CASSSGQRSSPLHF.

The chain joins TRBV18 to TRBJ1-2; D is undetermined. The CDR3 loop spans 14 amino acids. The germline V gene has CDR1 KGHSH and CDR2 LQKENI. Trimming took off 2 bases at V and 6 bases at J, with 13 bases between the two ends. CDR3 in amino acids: CASSPSKGGHGYTF. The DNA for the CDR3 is TGTGCCAGCTCACCATCAAAGGGAGGACATGGCTACACCTTC.

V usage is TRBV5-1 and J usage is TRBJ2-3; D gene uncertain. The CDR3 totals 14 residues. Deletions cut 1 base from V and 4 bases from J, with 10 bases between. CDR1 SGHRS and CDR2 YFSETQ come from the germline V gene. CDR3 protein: CASSLRQVPDTQYF. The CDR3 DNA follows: TGCGCCAGCAGCTTGAGGCAGGTTCCAGATACGCAGTATTTT.

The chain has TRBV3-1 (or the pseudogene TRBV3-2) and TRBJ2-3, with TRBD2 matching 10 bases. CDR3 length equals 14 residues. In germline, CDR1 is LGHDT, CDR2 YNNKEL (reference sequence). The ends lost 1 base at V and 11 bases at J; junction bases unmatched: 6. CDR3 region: CASSQVSGGWGQYF. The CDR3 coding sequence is TGTGCCAGCAGCCAAGTTAGCGGGGGGTGGGGGCAGTATTTT.

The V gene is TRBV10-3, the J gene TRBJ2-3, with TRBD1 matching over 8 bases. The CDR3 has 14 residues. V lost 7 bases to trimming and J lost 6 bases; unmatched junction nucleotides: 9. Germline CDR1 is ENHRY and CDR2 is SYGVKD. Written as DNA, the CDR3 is TGTGCCATCACCAAAGGACAGGGAAGGGATACGCAGTATTTT. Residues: CAITKGQGRDTQYF.

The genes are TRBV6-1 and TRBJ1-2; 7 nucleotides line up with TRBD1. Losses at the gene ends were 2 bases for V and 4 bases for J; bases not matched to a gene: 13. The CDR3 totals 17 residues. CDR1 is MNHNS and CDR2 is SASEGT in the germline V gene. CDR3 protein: CASSESQGSDQGYGYTF. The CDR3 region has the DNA TGTGCCAGCAGTGAATCACAGGGGAGTGATCAGGGCTATGGCTACACCTTC.

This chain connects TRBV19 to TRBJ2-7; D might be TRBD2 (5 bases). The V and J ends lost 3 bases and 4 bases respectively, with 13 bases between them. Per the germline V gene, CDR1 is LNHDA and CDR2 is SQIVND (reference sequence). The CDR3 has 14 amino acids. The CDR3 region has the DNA TGTGCCAGTAGTATTCCGGGGTCAATTTACGAGCAGTACTTC. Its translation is CASSIPGSIYEQYF. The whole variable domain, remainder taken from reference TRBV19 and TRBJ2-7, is DGGITQSPKYLFRKEGQNVTLSCEQNLNHDAMYWYRQDPGQGLRLIYYSQIVNDFQKGDIAEGYSVSREKKESFPLTVTSAQKNPTAFYLCASSIPGSIYEQYFGPGTRLTVT.